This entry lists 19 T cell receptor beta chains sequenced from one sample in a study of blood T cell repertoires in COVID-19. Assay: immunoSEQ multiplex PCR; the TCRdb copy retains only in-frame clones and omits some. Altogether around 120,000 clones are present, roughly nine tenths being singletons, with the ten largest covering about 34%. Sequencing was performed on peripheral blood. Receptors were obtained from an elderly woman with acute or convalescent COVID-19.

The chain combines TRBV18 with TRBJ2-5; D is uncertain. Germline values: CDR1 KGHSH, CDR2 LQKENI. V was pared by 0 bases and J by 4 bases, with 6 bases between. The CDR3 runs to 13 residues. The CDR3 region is CASSPPILETQYF. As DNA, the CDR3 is TGTGCCAGCTCACCACCTATATTAGAGACCCAGTACTTC.

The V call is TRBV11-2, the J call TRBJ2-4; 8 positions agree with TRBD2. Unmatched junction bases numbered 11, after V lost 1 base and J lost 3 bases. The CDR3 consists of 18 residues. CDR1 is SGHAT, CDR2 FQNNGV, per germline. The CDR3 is CASSLGTGGKFGKNIQYF. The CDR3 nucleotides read TGTGCCAGCAGCTTAGGTACGGGGGGGAAATTCGGCAAAAACATTCAGTACTTC.

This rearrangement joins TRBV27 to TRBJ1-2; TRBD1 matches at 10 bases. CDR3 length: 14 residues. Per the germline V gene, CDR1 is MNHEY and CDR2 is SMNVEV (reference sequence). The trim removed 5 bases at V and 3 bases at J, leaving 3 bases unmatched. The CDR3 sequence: CASSGGTGDYGYTF. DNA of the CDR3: TGTGCCAGCAGTGGGGGGACAGGGGACTATGGCTACACCTTC.

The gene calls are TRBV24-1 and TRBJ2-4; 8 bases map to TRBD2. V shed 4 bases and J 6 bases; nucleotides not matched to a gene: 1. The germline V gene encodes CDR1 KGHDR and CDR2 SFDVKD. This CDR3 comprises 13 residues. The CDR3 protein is CATSDRGGNIQYF. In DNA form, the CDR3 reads TGTGCCACCAGTGACCGGGGGGGAAACATTCAGTACTTC.

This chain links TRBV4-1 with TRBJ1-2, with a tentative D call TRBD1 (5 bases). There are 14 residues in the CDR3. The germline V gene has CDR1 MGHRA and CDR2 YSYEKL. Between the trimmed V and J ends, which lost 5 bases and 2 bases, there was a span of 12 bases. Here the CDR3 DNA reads TGCGCCAGCAGCGAACAGGAGAGGAACTATGGCTACACCTTC. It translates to CASSEQERNYGYTF.

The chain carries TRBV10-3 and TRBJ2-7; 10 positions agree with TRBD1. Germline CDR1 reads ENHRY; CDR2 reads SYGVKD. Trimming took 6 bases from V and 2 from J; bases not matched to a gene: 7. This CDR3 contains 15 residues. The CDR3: CAIRIGTGEPYEQYF. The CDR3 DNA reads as TGTGCCATCAGAATCGGGACAGGGGAACCCTACGAGCAGTACTTC.

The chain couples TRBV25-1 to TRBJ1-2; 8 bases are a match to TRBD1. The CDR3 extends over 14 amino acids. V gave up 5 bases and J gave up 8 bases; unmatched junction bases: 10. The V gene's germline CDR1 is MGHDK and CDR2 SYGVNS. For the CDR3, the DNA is TGTGCCAGCAGTACCCGGGACAGGTCGGGCGGCTACACCTTC. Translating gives CASSTRDRSGGYTF.

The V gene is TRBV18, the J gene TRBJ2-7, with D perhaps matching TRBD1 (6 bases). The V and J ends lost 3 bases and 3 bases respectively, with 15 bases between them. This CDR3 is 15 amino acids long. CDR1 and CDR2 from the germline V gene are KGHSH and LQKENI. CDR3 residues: CASSPPAAGDYEQYF. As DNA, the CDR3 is TGTGCCAGCTCACCTCCGGCGGCAGGGGACTACGAGCAGTACTTC.

The chain's CDR3 is CSVGGETDYGYTF. The CDR3 DNA reads as TGCAGCGTTGGTGGCGAGACAGACTATGGCTACACCTTC. V usage is TRBV29-1 and J usage is TRBJ1-2, with D possibly TRBD1 on 5 matching bases. Trimming removed 4 bases from V and 3 bases from J, with 12 bases in between. Germline assignment: CDR1 SQVTM and CDR2 ANQGSEA. The CDR3 extends over 13 amino acids.

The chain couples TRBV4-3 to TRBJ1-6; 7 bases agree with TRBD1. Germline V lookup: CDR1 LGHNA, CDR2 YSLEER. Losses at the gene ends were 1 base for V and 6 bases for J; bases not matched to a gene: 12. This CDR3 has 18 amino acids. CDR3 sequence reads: CASSQATGQHMGNSPLHF. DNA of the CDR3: TGCGCCAGCAGCCAAGCGACAGGGCAGCACATGGGTAATTCACCCCTCCACTTT.

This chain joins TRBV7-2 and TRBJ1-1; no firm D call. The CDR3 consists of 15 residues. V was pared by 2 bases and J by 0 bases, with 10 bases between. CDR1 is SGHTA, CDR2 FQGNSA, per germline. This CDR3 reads CASSLSPGMNTEAFF. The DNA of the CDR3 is TGTGCCAGCAGCTTAAGTCCAGGAATGAACACTGAAGCTTTCTTT.

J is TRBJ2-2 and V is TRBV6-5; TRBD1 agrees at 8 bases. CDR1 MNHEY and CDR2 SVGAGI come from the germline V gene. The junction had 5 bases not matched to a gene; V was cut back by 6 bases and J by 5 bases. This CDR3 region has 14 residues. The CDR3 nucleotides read TGTGCCAGCAGCGGGACAGGACTTACCGGGGAGCTGTTTTTT. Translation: CASSGTGLTGELFF.

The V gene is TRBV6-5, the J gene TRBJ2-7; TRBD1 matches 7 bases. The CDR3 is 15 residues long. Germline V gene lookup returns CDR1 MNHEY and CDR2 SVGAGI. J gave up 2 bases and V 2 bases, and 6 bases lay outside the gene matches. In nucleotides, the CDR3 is TGTGCCAGCAGTTACGGGACAGCGCCTGCCTACGAGCAGTACTTC. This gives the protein CASSYGTAPAYEQYF.

The CDR3: CASSLGTSGGAWEQYF. In nucleotides, the CDR3 is TGCGCCAGCAGCCTTGGGACTAGCGGGGGGGCTTGGGAGCAGTACTTC. The V gene is TRBV5-1, the J gene TRBJ2-7, with 16 positions matching TRBD2. The CDR3 contains 16 residues. After removal of 4 bases from V and 7 bases from J, the junction contained 8 bases not matched to a gene. Germline V lookup: CDR1 SGHRS, CDR2 YFSETQ. The full variable domain, rest sourced from reference TRBV5-1 and TRBJ2-7, is KAGVTQTPRYLIKTRGQQVTLSCSPISGHRSVSWYQQTPGQGLQFLFEYFSETQRNKGNFPGRFSGRQFSNSRSEMNVSTLELGDSALYLCASSLGTSGGAWEQYFGPGTRLTVT.

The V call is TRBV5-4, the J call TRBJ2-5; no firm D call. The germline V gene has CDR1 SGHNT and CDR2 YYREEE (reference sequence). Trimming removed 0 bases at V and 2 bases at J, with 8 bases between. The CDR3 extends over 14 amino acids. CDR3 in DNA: TGTGCCAGCAGCTTGGCTGGCAGTCAAGAGACCCAGTACTTC. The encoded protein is CASSLAGSQETQYF. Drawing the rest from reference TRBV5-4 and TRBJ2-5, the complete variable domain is ETGVTQSPTHLIKTRGQQVTLRCSSQSGHNTVSWYQQALGQGPQFIFQYYREEENGRGNFPPRFSGLQFPNYSSELNVNALELDDSALYLCASSLAGSQETQYFGPGTRLLVL.

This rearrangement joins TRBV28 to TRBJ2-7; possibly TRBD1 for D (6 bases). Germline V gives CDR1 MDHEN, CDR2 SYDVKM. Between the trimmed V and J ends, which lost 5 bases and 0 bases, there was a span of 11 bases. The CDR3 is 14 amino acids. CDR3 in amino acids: CASSTGIHSYEQYF. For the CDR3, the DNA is TGTGCCAGCAGTACAGGGATCCACTCCTACGAGCAGTACTTC.

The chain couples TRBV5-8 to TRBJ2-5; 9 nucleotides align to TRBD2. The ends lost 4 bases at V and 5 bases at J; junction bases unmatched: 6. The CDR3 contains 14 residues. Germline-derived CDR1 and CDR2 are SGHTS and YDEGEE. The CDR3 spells CASSLPGLAETQYF. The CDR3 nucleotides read TGTGCCAGCAGCCTACCCGGACTAGCGGAGACCCAGTACTTC.

The CDR3 DNA is TGTGCCAGCAGTCCACCTCCCGGGACAGGGAACACCGGGGAGCTGTTTTTT. Residues: CASSPPPGTGNTGELFF. The chain has TRBV28 and TRBJ2-2; 8 nucleotides align to TRBD1. The CDR3 sequence is 17 residues long. Germline trimming cut 5 bases from V and 1 base from J; bases unmatched to any gene: 9. CDR1 is MDHEN and CDR2 is SYDVKM in the germline V gene. The full variable domain, completed using reference TRBV28 and TRBJ2-2, is DVKVTQSSRYLVKRTGEKVFLECVQDMDHENMFWYRQDPGLGLRLIYFSYDVKMKEKGDIPEGYSVSREKKERFSLILESASTNQTSMYLCASSPPPGTGNTGELFFGEGSRLTVL.

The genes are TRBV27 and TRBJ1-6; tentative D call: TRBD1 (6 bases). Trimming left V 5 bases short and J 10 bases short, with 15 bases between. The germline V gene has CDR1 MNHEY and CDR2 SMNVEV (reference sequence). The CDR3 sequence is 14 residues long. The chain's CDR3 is CASSRGGVLSPLHF. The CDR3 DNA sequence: TGTGCCAGCAGTCGAGGGGGGGTCCTCTCACCCCTCCACTTT.